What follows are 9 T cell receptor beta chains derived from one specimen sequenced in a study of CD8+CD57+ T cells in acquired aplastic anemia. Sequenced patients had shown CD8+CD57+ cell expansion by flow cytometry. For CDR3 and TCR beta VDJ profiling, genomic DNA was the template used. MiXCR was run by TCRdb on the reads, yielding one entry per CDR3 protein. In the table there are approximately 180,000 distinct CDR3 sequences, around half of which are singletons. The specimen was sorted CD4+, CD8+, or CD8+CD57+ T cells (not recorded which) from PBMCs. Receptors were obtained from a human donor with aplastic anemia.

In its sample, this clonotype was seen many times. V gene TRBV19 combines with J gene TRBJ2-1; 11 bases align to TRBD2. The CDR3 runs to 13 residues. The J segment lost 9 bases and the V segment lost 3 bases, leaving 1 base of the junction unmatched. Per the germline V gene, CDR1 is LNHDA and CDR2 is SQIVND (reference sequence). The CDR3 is CASSISGGGEQFF. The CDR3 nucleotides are TGTGCCAGTAGTATTAGCGGGGGGGGTGAGCAGTTCTTC.

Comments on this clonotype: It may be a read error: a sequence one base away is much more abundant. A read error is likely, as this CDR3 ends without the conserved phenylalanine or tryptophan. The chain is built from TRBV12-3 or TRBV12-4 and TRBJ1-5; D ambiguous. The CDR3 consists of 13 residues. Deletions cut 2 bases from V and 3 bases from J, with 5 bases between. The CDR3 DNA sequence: TGTGCCAGCAGTTTAAGTCACAATCAGCCCCAGCATCTT. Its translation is CASSLSHNQPQHL.

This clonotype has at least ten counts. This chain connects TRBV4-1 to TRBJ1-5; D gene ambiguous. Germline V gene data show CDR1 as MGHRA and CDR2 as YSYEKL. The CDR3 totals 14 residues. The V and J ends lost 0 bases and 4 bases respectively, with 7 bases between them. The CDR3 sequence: CASSQDSWNQPQHF. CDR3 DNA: TGCGCCAGCAGCCAAGATTCGTGGAATCAGCCCCAGCATTTT.

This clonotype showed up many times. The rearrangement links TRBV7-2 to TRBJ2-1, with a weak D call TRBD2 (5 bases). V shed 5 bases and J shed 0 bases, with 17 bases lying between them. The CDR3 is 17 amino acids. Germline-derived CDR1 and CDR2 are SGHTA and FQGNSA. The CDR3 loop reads CASSPEVGGPSYNEQFF. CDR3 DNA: TGTGCCAGCAGCCCGGAGGTTGGCGGACCCTCCTACAATGAGCAGTTCTTC. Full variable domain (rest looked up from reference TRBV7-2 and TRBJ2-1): GAGVSQSPSNKVTEKGKDVELRCDPISGHTALYWYRQSLGQGLEFLIYFQGNSAPDKSGLPSDRFSAERTGGSVSTLTIQRTQQEDSAVYLCASSPEVGGPSYNEQFFGPGTRLTVL.

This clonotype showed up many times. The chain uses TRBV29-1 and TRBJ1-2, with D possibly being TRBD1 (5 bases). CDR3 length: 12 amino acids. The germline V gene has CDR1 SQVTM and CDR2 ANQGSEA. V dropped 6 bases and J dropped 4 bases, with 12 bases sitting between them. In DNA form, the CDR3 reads TGCAGCGTGGCGGGGGAACTCTATGGCTACACCTTC. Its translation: CSVAGELYGYTF.

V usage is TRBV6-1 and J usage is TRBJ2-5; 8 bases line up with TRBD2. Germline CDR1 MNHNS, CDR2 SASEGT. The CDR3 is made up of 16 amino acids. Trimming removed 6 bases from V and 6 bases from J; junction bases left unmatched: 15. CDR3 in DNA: TGTGCCAGCAGCGCGGGAGGCACGATGAGGCCAAAGACCCAGTACTTC. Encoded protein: CASSAGGTMRPKTQYF.

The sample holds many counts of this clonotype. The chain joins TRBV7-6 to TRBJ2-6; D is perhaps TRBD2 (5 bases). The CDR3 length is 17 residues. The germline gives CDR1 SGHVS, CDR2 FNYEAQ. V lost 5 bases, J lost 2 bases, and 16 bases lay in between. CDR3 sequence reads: CASSNKQLGAGANVLTF. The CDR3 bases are TGTGCCAGCAGCAACAAACAACTCGGGGCTGGGGCCAACGTCCTGACTTTC.

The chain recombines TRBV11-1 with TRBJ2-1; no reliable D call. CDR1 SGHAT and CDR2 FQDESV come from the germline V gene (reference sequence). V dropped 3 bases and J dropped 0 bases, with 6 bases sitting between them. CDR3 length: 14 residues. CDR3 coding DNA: TGTGCCAGCAGCTTTAGTGGCTCCTACAATGAGCAGTTCTTC. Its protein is CASSFSGSYNEQFF.

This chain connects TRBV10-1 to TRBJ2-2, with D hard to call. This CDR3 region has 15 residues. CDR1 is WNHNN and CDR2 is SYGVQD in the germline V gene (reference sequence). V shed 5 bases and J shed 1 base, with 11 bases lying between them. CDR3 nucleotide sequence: TGCGCCAGCAGTAGTCGGCAGGAGAACACCGGGGAGCTGTTTTTT. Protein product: CASSSRQENTGELFF.